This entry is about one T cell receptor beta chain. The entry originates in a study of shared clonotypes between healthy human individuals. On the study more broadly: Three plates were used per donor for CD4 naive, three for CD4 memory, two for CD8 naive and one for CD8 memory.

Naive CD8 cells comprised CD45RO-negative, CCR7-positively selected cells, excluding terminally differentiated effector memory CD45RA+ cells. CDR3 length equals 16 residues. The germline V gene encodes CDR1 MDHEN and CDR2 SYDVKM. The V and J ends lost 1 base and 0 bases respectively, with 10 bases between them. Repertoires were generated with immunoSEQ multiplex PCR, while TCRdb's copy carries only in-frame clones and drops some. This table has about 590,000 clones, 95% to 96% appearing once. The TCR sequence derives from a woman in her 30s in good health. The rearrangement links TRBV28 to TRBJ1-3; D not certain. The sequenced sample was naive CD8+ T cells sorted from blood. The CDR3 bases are TGTGCCAGCAGTTTATTCCAGCTTTTCTCTGGAAACACCATATATTTT. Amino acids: CASSLFQLFSGNTIYF.